This entry lists 9 T cell receptor beta chains sequenced from one sample in a study of beta chain features in type 1 diabetes. TCRB transcripts that were expressed got sequenced, as all of the isolated RNA had been reverse transcribed. The method was immunoSEQ multiplex PCR; TCRdb's version includes in-frame clones alone and lacks a portion of them. The sample holds 65,000 to 100,000 clones, under 35% seen once. The source material was stem cell memory CD4+ T cells from blood. The receptor source for this set is a woman in her late teens or twenties in good health.

The chain is built from TRBV7-2 and TRBJ2-2; 8 bases are a match to TRBD2. Per the germline V gene, CDR1 is SGHTA and CDR2 is FQGNSA. The CDR3 runs 13 residues. With V trimmed by 2 bases and J by 9 bases, 2 bases remained unmatched. This CDR3 reads CASSLTGGRELFF. CDR3 DNA sequence: TGTGCCAGCAGCTTAACGGGGGGGCGGGAGCTGTTTTTT.

This clone was seen only a few times. The genes are TRBV30 and TRBJ1-5, with TRBD1 matching over 7 bases. Germline V gives CDR1 GTSNPN, CDR2 SVGIG (reference sequence). V lost 1 base to trimming and J lost 2 bases; unmatched junction nucleotides: 11. The CDR3 has 17 residues. This CDR3 reads CAWSGTRDSHGNQPQHF. CDR3 nucleotides: TGTGCCTGGAGTGGAACACGGGACAGCCATGGCAATCAGCCCCAGCATTTT.

This clone has just a few counts. The V call is TRBV7-2, the J call TRBJ2-2, with 8 positions matching TRBD2. V lost 5 bases to trimming and J lost 0 bases; unmatched junction nucleotides: 8. This CDR3 region has 17 residues. Germline V CDR1 and CDR2: SGHTA, FQGNSA. The DNA for the CDR3 is TGTGCCAGCAGCCGAAGGCGGGGGGCAACGAACACCGGGGAGCTGTTTTTT. Residues: CASSRRRGATNTGELFF.

The rearrangement joins TRBV10-2 to TRBJ2-1; 9 positions match TRBD2. This CDR3 contains 15 residues. Germline assignment: CDR1 WSHSY and CDR2 SAAADI. V shed 5 bases and J 12 bases; nucleotides not matched to a gene: 14. The chain's CDR3 is CASSFEAGGRAVQFF. The CDR3 DNA reads TGCGCCAGCAGTTTTGAAGCGGGGGGCAGAGCAGTGCAGTTCTTC.

This clone was counted only a few times. The chain joins TRBV15 to TRBJ1-1; D remains unclear. The CDR3 contains 12 residues. V gave up 4 bases and J gave up 5 bases, with 8 bases separating them. Germline V gene lookup returns CDR1 LNHNV and CDR2 YYDKDF (reference sequence). CDR3 nucleotides: TGTGCCACCAGCATTCGGGGAACTGAAGCTTTCTTT. As protein: CATSIRGTEAFF.

This clone has only one observation. The rearrangement links TRBV25-1 to TRBJ2-5; 9 nucleotides align to TRBD1. The germline V gene has CDR1 MGHDK and CDR2 SYGVNS. The CDR3 extends over 15 amino acids. With V trimmed by 5 bases and J by 7 bases, 11 bases remained unmatched. DNA of the CDR3: TGTGCCAGCAGTACTACCGGGACAGGGAAAGGGACCCAGTACTTC. The encoded protein is CASSTTGTGKGTQYF.

In this sample, this clone turned up a few times. The chain couples TRBV11-2 to TRBJ2-7, with 7 bases identical to TRBD2. V was clipped by 8 bases and J by 2 bases; unmatched bases: 9. Germline loops: CDR1 SGHAT, CDR2 FQNNGV. This CDR3 is built from 14 residues. CDR3 nucleotide sequence: TGTGCCAGCCGGACCCCAGCGGGGACCTACGAGCAGTACTTC. This sequence encodes CASRTPAGTYEQYF. Full variable domain (rest looked up from reference TRBV11-2 and TRBJ2-7): EAGVAQSPRYKIIEKRQSVAFWCNPISGHATLYWYQQILGQGPKLLIQFQNNGVVDDSQLPKDRFSAERLKGVDSTLKIQPAKLEDSAVYLCASRTPAGTYEQYFGPGTRLTVT.

This clone was found a few times. The chain carries TRBV9 and TRBJ1-1; 8 bases fit TRBD1. Germline V gene lookup returns CDR1 SGDLS and CDR2 YYNGEE. V lost 3 bases and J lost 6; bases outside the gene matches: 7. The CDR3 has 14 amino acids. CDR3 nucleotides: TGTGCCAGCAGCGGGACAGGGAGAGCGGCTGAAGCTTTCTTT. It codes for CASSGTGRAAEAFF. Full variable domain (missing parts from reference TRBV9 and TRBJ1-1): DSGVTQTPKHLITATGQRVTLRCSPRSGDLSVYWYQQSLDQGLQFLIQYYNGEERAKGNILERFSAQQFPDLHSELNLSSLELGDSALYFCASSGTGRAAEAFFGQGTRLTVV.

A few counts support this clone. V and J are TRBV5-1 and TRBJ2-5, with D possibly being TRBD2 (6 bases). V lost 0 bases, J lost 5 bases, and 17 bases lay in between. CDR3 length equals 16 residues. The germline V gene has CDR1 SGHRS and CDR2 YFSETQ. The CDR3, as DNA: TGCGCCAGCAGCTTGGATGCGACTAGAAGCAGCGAGACCCAGTACTTC. As protein: CASSLDATRSSETQYF.